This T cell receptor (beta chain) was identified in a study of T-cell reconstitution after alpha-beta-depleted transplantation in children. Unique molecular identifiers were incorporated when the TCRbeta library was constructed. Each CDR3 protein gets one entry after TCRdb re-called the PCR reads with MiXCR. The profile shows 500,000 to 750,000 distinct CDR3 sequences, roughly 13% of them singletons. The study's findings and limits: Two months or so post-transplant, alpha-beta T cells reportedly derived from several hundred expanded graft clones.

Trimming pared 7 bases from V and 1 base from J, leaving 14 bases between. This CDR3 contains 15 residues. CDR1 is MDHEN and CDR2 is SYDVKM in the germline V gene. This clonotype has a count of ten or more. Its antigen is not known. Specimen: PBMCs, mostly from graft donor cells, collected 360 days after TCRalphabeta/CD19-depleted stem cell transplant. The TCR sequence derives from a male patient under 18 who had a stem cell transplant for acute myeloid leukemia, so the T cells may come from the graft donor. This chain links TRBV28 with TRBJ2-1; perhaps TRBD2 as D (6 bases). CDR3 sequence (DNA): TGTGCCAGCACCTTAGGGACTCTTTCCTACAATGAGCAGTTCTTC. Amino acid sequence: CASTLGTLSYNEQFF.